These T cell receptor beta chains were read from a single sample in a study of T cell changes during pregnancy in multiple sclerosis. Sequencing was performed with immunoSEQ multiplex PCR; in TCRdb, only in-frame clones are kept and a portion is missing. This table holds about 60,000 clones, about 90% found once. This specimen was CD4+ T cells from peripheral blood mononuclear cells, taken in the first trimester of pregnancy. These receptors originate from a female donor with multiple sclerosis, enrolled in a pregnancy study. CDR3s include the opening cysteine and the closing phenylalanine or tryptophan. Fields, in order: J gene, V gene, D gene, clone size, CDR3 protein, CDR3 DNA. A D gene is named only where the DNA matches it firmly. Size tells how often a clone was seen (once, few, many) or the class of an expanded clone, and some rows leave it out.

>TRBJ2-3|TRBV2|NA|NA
CASRESLDTQYF
TGTGCCAGCAGGGAAAGCCTAGATACGCAGTATTTT
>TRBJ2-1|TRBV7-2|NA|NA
CASSSTSSYNEQFF
TGTGCCAGCAGCTCTACGAGCTCCTACAATGAGCAGTTCTTC
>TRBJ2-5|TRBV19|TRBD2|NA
CASSIGGLGGETQYF
TGTGCCAGTAGTATTGGGGGACTAGGTGGGGAGACCCAGTACTTC
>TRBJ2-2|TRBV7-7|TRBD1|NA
CASNAGTGTTGELFF
TGTGCTAGCAATGCGGGGACAGGGACCACCGGGGAGCTGTTTTTT
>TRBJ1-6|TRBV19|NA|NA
CASRNQAISYNSPLHF
TGTGCCAGTAGAAATCAAGCCATCTCCTATAATTCACCCCTCCACTTT
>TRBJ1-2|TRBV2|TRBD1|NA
CASSVQGAHGYTF
TGTGCCAGCAGTGTCCAGGGGGCTCATGGCTACACCTTC
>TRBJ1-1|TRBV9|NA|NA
CASSVVGSPMNAFF
TGTGCCAGCAGCGTAGTCGGTTCCCCAATGAATGCTTTCTTT
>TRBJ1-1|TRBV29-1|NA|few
CSVAHRVDRNTEAFF
TGCAGCGTGGCCCACAGAGTGGATAGGAACACTGAAGCTTTCTTT
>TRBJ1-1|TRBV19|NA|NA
CASSRVQGLNTEAFF
TGTGCCAGTAGTAGGGTACAGGGTCTGAACACTGAAGCTTTCTTT
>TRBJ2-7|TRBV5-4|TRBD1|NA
CASSPRASTGDYEQYF
TGTGCCAGCAGCCCAAGGGCGTCCACAGGGGATTACGAGCAGTACTTC
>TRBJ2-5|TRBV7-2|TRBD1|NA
CASSYDRAQETQYF
TGTGCCAGCAGTTACGACAGGGCACAAGAGACCCAGTACTTC
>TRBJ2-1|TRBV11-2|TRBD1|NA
CASSLGRGGGEQFF
TGTGCCAGCAGCTTAGGTCGAGGGGGCGGTGAGCAGTTCTTC
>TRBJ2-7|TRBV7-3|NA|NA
CASSLEGQGPYEQYF
TGTGCCAGCAGCTTAGAGGGTCAGGGGCCCTACGAGCAGTACTTC
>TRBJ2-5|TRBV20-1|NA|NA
CSARGRETQYF
TGCAGTGCTAGAGGGAGGGAGACCCAGTACTTC
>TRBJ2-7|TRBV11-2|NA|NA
CASSLDRGSYEQYF
TGTGCCAGCAGCTTAGATCGGGGATCCTACGAGCAGTACTTC
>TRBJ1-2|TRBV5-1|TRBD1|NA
CASSWIQGAGGYTF
TGCGCCAGCAGCTGGATACAGGGGGCTGGGGGCTACACCTTC
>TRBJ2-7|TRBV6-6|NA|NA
CASSYSAQGSSYEQYF
TGTGCCAGCAGTTACTCGGCTCAGGGCAGCTCCTACGAGCAGTACTTC
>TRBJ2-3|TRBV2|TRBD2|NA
CASSEGTRSDTQYF
TGTGCCAGCAGTGAAGGGACTAGATCAGATACGCAGTATTTT
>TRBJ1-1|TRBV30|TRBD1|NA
CACPVTGAETEAFF
TGTGCCTGCCCCGTGACAGGGGCCGAGACTGAAGCTTTCTTT
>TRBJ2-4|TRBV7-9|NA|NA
CASSLVVGQTLQYF
TGTGCCAGCAGCTTAGTCGTTGGACAGACTCTCCAGTACTTC
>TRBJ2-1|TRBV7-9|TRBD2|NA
CASSPGLVSNEQFF
TGTGCCAGCAGCCCAGGACTAGTCAGCAATGAGCAGTTCTTC
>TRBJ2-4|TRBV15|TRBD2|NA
CATSRVAAGGINIQYF
TGTGCCACCAGCAGGGTCGCCGCGGGGGGTATAAACATTCAGTACTTC
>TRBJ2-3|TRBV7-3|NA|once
CASSLNGRTDTQYF
TGTGCCAGCAGCTTAAATGGGCGCACAGATACGCAGTATTTT
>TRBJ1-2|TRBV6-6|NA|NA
CASSPGQTTYGYTF
TGTGCCAGCAGCCCCGGACAGACTACCTATGGCTACACCTTC
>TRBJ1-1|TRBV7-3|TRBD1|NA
CASSPGTGESTAFF
TGTGCCAGCAGCCCAGGGACAGGGGAGTCGACGGCTTTCTTT
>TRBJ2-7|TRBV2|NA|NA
CASSFLSYEQYF
TGTGCCAGCAGTTTTCTGAGCTACGAGCAGTACTTC
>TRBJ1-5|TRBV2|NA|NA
CASSEESYQPQHF
TGTGCCAGCAGTGAGGAGTCGTATCAGCCCCAGCATTTT
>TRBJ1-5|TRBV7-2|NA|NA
CASSSGRGAQPQHF
TGTGCCAGCAGCTCTGGCAGGGGAGCGCAGCCCCAGCATTTT
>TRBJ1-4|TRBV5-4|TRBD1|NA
CASSLQGTNEKLFF
TGTGCCAGCAGCTTACAGGGGACGAATGAAAAACTGTTTTTT
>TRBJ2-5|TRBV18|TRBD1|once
CASSPLAGTGSQETQYF
TGTGCCAGCTCACCACTAGCCGGGACAGGGTCCCAAGAGACCCAGTACTTC
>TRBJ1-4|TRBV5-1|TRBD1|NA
CASSLGDRDRKLFF
TGCGCCAGCAGCTTGGGGGACAGGGACCGAAAACTGTTTTTT